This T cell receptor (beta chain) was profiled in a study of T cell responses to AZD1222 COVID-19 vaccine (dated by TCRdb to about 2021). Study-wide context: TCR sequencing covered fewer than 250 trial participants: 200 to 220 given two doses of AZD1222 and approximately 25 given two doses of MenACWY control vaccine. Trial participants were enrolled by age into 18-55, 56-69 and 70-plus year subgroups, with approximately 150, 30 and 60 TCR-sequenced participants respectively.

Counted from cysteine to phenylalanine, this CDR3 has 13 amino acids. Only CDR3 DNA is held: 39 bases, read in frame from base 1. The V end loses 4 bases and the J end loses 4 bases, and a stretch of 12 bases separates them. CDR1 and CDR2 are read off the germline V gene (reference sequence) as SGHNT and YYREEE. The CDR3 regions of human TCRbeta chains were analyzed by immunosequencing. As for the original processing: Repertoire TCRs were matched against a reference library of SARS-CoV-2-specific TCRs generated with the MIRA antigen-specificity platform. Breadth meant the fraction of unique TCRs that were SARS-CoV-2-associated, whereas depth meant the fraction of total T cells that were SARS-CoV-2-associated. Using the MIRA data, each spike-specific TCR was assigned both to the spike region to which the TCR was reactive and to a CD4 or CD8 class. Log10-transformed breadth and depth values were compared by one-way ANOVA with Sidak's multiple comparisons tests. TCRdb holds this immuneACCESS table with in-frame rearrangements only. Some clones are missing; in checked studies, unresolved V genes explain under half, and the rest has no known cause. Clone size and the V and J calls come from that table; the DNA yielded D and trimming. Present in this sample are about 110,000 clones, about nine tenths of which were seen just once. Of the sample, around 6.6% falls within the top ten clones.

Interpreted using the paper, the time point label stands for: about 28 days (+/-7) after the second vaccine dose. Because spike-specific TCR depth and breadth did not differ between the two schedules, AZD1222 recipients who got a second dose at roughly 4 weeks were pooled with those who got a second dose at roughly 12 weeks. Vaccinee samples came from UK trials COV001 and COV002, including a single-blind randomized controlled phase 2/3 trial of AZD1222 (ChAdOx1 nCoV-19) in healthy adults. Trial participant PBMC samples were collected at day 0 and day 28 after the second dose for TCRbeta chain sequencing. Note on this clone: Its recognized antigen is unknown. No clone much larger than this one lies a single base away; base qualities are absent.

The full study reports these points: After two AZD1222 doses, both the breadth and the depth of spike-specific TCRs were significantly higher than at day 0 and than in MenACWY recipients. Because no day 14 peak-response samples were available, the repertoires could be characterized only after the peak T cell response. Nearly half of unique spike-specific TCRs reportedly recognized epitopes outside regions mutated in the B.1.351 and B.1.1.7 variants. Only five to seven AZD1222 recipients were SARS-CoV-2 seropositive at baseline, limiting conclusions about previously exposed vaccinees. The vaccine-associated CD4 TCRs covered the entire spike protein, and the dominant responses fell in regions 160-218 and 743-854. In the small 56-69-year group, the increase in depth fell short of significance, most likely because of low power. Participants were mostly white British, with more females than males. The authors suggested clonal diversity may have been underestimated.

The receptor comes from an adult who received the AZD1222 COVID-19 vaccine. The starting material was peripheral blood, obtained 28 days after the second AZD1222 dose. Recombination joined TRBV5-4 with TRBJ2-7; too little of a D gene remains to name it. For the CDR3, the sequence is CASSPARSYEQYF. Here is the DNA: TGTGCCAGCAGCCCGGCAAGGTCGTACGAGCAGTACTTC.